The next 10 T cell receptor beta chains were all read from a single sample in a study of blood T cells in healthy people across ages. Combining a sample-barcoded 5' primer with a J-beta primer mix, a second PCR ran for about 7 to 11 cycles. TCRdb redid the calling of the 5' RACE reads with MiXCR, one entry per CDR3 protein. Among fewer than 2,000,000 distinct CDR3 sequences listed, roughly two fifths were seen once. The material sequenced was blood. These receptors were collected from a human donor in good health.

This clonotype was counted a few times. The CDR3 protein is CASSSVPAEYTF. In DNA form, the CDR3 reads TGTGCCAGCAGCTCCGTCCCCGCGGAGTACACCTTC. The chain recombines TRBV5-5 with TRBJ1-2; no clear D. Trimming removed 3 bases at V and 11 bases at J, with 14 bases between. The CDR3 runs 12 residues. The germline gives CDR1 SGHKS, CDR2 YYEKEE (reference sequence).

V usage is TRBV7-2 and J usage is TRBJ2-5; D perhaps matches TRBD2 (5 bases). Judging by the DNA end, TRBJ2-7 fits better; the J call may be wrong. Per the germline V gene, CDR1 is SGHTA and CDR2 is FQGNSA. The CDR3 covers 12 residues. The CDR3 protein is CASGYTGYEQYF. For the CDR3, the DNA is TGTGCCAGCGGCTATACGGGATACGAGCAGTACTTC.

This clonotype was counted between two and nine times. This sequence joins TRBV27 and TRBJ2-1, with 7 bases fitting TRBD2. CDR3 length equals 14 residues. Trimming removed 10 bases from V and 4 bases from J; junction bases left unmatched: 10. Germline V CDR1 and CDR2: MNHEY, SMNVEV (reference sequence). CDR3 DNA sequence: TGTGCCACCTCTACTAGCGCGGTGTACAATGAGCAGTTCTTC. It specifies CATSTSAVYNEQFF.

This clonotype came up a few times. The V gene is TRBV6-2 or TRBV6-3, the J gene TRBJ2-1; possibly TRBD1 for D (6 bases). V was clipped by 0 bases and J by 2 bases, with 11 bases between them. The germline V gene encodes CDR1 MNHEY and CDR2 SVGEGT. The CDR3 has 16 residues. For the CDR3, the DNA is TGTGCCAGCAGTTACTCGGTACAGGGCCCCTACAATGAGCAGTTCTTC. Translated, it gives CASSYSVQGPYNEQFF.

The CDR3 here is CASRQGYREQYF. CDR3 DNA: TGTGCCAGCAGACAGGGGTATCGCGAGCAGTACTTC. This chain joins TRBV6-2 or TRBV6-3 and TRBJ2-4, with TRBD1 matching over 7 bases. The assigned J gene may be wrong: the sequence end matches TRBJ2-7 better. The CDR3 loop spans 12 amino acids. The germline V gene has CDR1 MNHEY and CDR2 SVGEGT.

Note on this clonotype: A much larger clonotype is one base distant, so this may be a read error. The V gene is TRBV9, the J gene TRBJ2-1; 12 positions match TRBD2. CDR1 is SGDLS, CDR2 YYNGEE, per germline. The CDR3 loop spans 19 amino acids. Here the CDR3 reads CASSVGSLAGGRSYNEQVF. DNA for the CDR3: TGTGCCAGCAGCGTAGGGAGTCTAGCGGGGGGGAGATCCTACAATGAGCAGGTCTTC.

CDR3 sequence (DNA): TGTGCCAGCACCCTGGAGGGGGCGAGTTACGAGCAGTACTTC. It codes for CASTLEGASYEQYF. The chain carries TRBV6-2 or TRBV6-3 and TRBJ2-7, with D possibly matching TRBD1 (7 bases). V lost 7 bases, J lost 4 bases, and 17 bases lay in between. The length of the CDR3 is 14 residues. Germline CDR1 reads MNHEY; CDR2 reads SVGEGT.

This chain joins TRBV20-1 and TRBJ2-5; a possible D gene is TRBD2 (5 bases). The CDR3 is 14 residues long. V gave up 6 bases and J gave up 2 bases, with 16 bases separating them. The germline CDR1 and CDR2 sequences are DFQATT and SNEGSKA (reference sequence). The chain's CDR3 is CSALSPAAQETQYF. The CDR3 nucleotides read TGCAGTGCCCTGTCCCCAGCGGCTCAAGAGACCCAGTACTTC.

A word on this clonotype: A junction boundary mismatches the germline segment, possibly from a read error. This sequence joins TRBV7-2 and TRBJ1-3; no firm D call. This CDR3 has 15 residues. Germline values: CDR1 SGHTA, CDR2 FQGNSA. The CDR3 is CASAGRRFSGNTTYF. DNA for the CDR3: TGTGCCAGCGCAGGACGGCGGTTCTCTGGAAACACCACATATTTT.

In this sample, this clonotype turned up a few times. The chain carries TRBV4-1 and TRBJ1-2; 9 bases are shared with TRBD1. The V gene end was trimmed by 4 bases and the J gene end by 8 bases; junction bases not matched to a gene: 11. The CDR3 is made up of 15 amino acids. The V gene's germline CDR1 is MGHRA and CDR2 YSYEKL. The CDR3 reads CASSLPEQGASGYTF. CDR3 bases: TGCGCCAGCAGCCTGCCCGAACAGGGGGCGAGCGGCTACACCTTC.